This T cell receptor (beta chain) was sequenced during a study of blood T cell repertoires in COVID-19. About the study: In each case, the material was cDNA or gDNA derived from T cells, B-cell-depleted T cells, or PBMCs.

The CDR3 is made up of 13 amino acids. The germline V gene encodes CDR1 SNHLY and CDR2 FYNNEI. V lost 3 bases to trimming and J lost 3 bases, with 9 bases between them. Authors' analysis steps: Amplification with reference gene primers provided the estimates of nucleated cell counts. Sequencing was performed with immunoSEQ multiplex PCR; in TCRdb, only in-frame clones are kept and a portion is missing. That table is the source of V, J and clone size, and D and trimming were worked out from the DNA. The table has tens of thousands of clones, roughly four fifths seen once. The chain joins TRBV2 to TRBJ2-7; D is uncertain. The sequenced sample consisted of peripheral blood. This TCR was sampled from a woman of 80 years or more with acute or convalescent COVID-19. The CDR3 loop is CASSERLSYEQYF. CDR3 nucleotides: TGTGCCAGCAGTGAGAGGCTGAGCTACGAGCAGTACTTC.